Below, 4 T cell receptor beta chains from the same sample are listed, as sequenced in a study of PD-L1 blockade in urothelial cancer. TCRdb keeps only in-frame clones here, not all; method: immunoSEQ multiplex PCR. The table shows some 90,000 clones, with roughly 90% occurring only once. As for time point: pretreatment peripheral blood. The specimen was PBMCs, collected around atezolizumab (anti-PD-L1) treatment. Receptors were obtained from a woman aged 80 or older with urothelial cancer.

The table lists this clone with a count of one. J is TRBJ2-2 and V is TRBV7-3; no firm D call. V lost 1 base and J 4 bases, leaving 10 bases between the germline ends. Germline V gives CDR1 SGHTA, CDR2 FQGTGA. The CDR3 runs 15 residues. CDR3 DNA: TGTGCCAGCAGCTTAAATGCCCACTCCACCGGGGAGCTGTTTTTT. It translates to CASSLNAHSTGELFF.

This clone was recorded a few times. V usage is TRBV2 and J usage is TRBJ2-5, with D unclear. Germline V gives CDR1 SNHLY, CDR2 FYNNEI. The CDR3 consists of 11 residues. Trimming stripped 5 bases from V and 3 bases from J, with 4 bases between. The CDR3 DNA reads TGTGCCAGCAGTTTCGAAGAGACCCAGTACTTC. It translates to CASSFEETQYF.

The chain has TRBV18 and TRBJ2-2; a weak D match, TRBD1 (5 bases). The CDR3 spans 15 residues. Germline V gene sequence: CDR1 KGHSH, CDR2 LQKENI. V lost 2 bases, J lost 1 base, and 8 bases lay in between. The CDR3 loop reads CASSPITGNTGELFF. As DNA, the CDR3 is TGTGCCAGCTCACCAATCACAGGGAACACCGGGGAGCTGTTTTTT.

The chain combines TRBV19 with TRBJ2-3, with a possible D match to TRBD2 (5 bases). With 9 bases removed from V and 1 base from J, the gap between germline ends came to 14 bases. CDR3 length equals 14 residues. CDR1 is LNHDA and CDR2 is SQIVND in the germline V gene (reference sequence). The CDR3 region is CASQTTLGTDTQYF. The DNA of the CDR3 is TGTGCCAGCCAGACTACCCTCGGCACAGATACGCAGTATTTT.